This entry lists 14 T cell receptor beta chains sequenced from one sample in a study of CD8 T cells in ankylosing spondylitis. TCRdb fed the 5' RACE reads into MiXCR, producing one record per CDR3 protein. The repertoire holds about 160,000 distinct CDR3 sequences, approximately 20% seen once, with approximately 7.8% in the top ten. The sample was blood, either unsorted or a sorted T cell fraction (not recorded which). These receptors were obtained from a male donor with ankylosing spondylitis or in good health (not recorded which).

This chain links TRBV7-8 with TRBJ2-1; 7 positions match TRBD2. The CDR3 is 15 amino acids. V lost 0 bases to trimming and J lost 3 bases; unmatched junction nucleotides: 2. Per germline, CDR1 SGHVS and CDR2 FQNEAQ. CDR3: CASSLARGGYNEQFF. In DNA, the CDR3 is TGTGCCAGCAGCTTAGCTCGCGGGGGCTACAATGAGCAGTTCTTC. Full variable domain (missing parts from reference TRBV7-8 and TRBJ2-1): GAGVSQSPRYKVAKRGQDVALRCDPISGHVSLFWYQQALGQGPEFLTYFQNEAQLDKSGLPSDRFFAERPEGSVSTLKIQRTQQEDSAVYLCASSLARGGYNEQFFGPGTRLTVL.

This clonotype was seen a few times. The V and J genes are TRBV18 and TRBJ1-1; 10 bases are shared with TRBD1. Germline CDR1 is KGHSH and CDR2 is LQKENI. The CDR3 sequence is 17 residues long. V was clipped by 3 bases and J by 0 bases; unmatched bases: 7. The CDR3 region has the DNA TGTGCCAGCTCACCCCCCGGGACAGGGGTGATGAACACTGAAGCTTTCTTT. Translated: CASSPPGTGVMNTEAFF.

V is TRBV7-8 and J is TRBJ2-2, with D possibly being TRBD2 (6 bases). In germline, CDR1 is SGHVS, CDR2 FQNEAQ. The CDR3 length is 14 residues. V was cut by 1 base and J by 8 bases, with 11 bases left in between. The CDR3 nucleotides read TGTGCCAGCAGCTTAGTCGGGAGAGCTGGGGAGCTGTTTTTT. This sequence encodes CASSLVGRAGELFF.

This sequence joins TRBV7-2 and TRBJ2-2; D unclear. CDR1 and CDR2 (germline): SGHTA, FQGNSA. V shed 2 bases and J shed 5 bases, with 9 bases lying between them. The CDR3 has 14 amino acids. The CDR3 region is CASSLTGFTGELFF. In DNA form, the CDR3 reads TGTGCCAGCAGCTTAACCGGGTTTACCGGGGAGCTGTTTTTT.

At least ten counts were recorded for this clonotype. The CDR3 DNA follows: TGTGCCAGTAGTATAACCGCCGGGATAGCCCAGCATTTT. Its protein is CASSITAGIAQHF. The chain couples TRBV19 to TRBJ1-5, with unresolved D. The CDR3 consists of 13 residues. CDR1 and CDR2 (germline): LNHDA, SQIVND (reference sequence). Trimming took off 2 bases at V and 11 bases at J, with 13 bases between the two ends.

Points on this clonotype: A much larger clone is a single base away; this may be a read error. This chain uses TRBV12-3 or TRBV12-4 with TRBJ2-1; 11 bases fit TRBD2. This CDR3 spans 15 amino acids. The CDR3 spells CVSSNPGLADYEQFF. CDR3 coding DNA: TGTGTCAGCAGTAACCCGGGACTAGCGGACTATGAGCAGTTCTTC.

In this sample, this clonotype turned up many times. The rearrangement joins TRBV3-1 to TRBJ2-3; TRBD2 matches 10 bases. Per the germline V gene, CDR1 is LGHDT and CDR2 is YNNKEL (reference sequence). J was trimmed by 5 bases and V by 0 bases; bases with no gene match: 5. The CDR3 has 16 residues. Here the CDR3 reads CASSQEASGSGDTQYF. As DNA, the CDR3 is TGTGCCAGCAGCCAAGAGGCTAGCGGGAGTGGAGATACGCAGTATTTT.

This clonotype was counted many times. The rearrangement joins TRBV7-8 to TRBJ2-1; weak D call: TRBD1 (6 bases). The germline V gene has CDR1 SGHVS and CDR2 FQNEAQ. Trimming left V 5 bases short and J 0 bases short, with 23 bases between. CDR3 size: 19 residues. The CDR3 region has the DNA TGTGCCAGCAGCCCCCGGGACAAAACCCTAATCAGCTCCTACAATGAGCAGTTCTTC. This encodes CASSPRDKTLISSYNEQFF.

V usage is TRBV20-1 and J usage is TRBJ2-7; perhaps TRBD2 as D (6 bases). Germline V gene lookup returns CDR1 DFQATT and CDR2 SNEGSKA (reference sequence). The CDR3 is 17 residues long. With 0 bases removed from V and 5 bases from J, the gap between germline ends came to 23 bases. The CDR3 here is CSARDPQGRERYNEQYF. Written as DNA, the CDR3 is TGCAGTGCTAGAGATCCCCAGGGCCGGGAGCGTTACAACGAGCAGTACTTC.

The chain has TRBV12-3 or TRBV12-4 and TRBJ2-7; D is uncertain. The CDR3 length is 15 residues. Trimming left V 2 bases short and J 3 bases short, with 14 bases between. For the CDR3, the DNA is TGTGCCAGCAGTTTAAATCCTTTGGGCATCTACGAGCAGTACTTC. It is translated as CASSLNPLGIYEQYF.

This clonotype was counted many times. Sequence at one end of the junction differs from germline and may be a read error. This sequence joins TRBV7-8 and TRBJ1-1; no reliable D call. The germline V gene has CDR1 SGHVS and CDR2 FQNEAQ. CDR3 length: 14 amino acids. The CDR3 DNA reads TGCGCCAGCAGCTTGGCCCCGGGGAACACTGAAGCTTTCTTT. Protein product: CASSLAPGNTEAFF.

There are many counts of this clonotype. This chain links TRBV10-3 with TRBJ2-2; TRBD2 matches 9 bases. This CDR3 comprises 16 residues. Trimming removed 7 bases from V and 2 bases from J; junction bases left unmatched: 8. CDR1 and CDR2 from the germline V gene are ENHRY and SYGVKD. The CDR3 bases are TGTGCCATCATGCCGACTAGCGGACCTAACACCGGGGAGCTGTTTTTT. Encoded protein: CAIMPTSGPNTGELFF.

Ten or more counts support this clonotype. The V call is TRBV5-1, the J call TRBJ1-5, with a tentative D call TRBD1 (6 bases). CDR1 and CDR2 from the germline V gene are SGHRS and YFSETQ. With 1 base removed from V and 6 bases from J, the gap between germline ends came to 11 bases. The length of the CDR3 is 14 residues. The CDR3 bases are TGCGCCAGCAGCTTGTACGGGGGCGGTCAGCCCCAGCATTTT. This gives the protein CASSLYGGGQPQHF.

The rearrangement links TRBV7-8 to TRBJ2-5; 8 positions match TRBD2. Germline V CDR1 and CDR2: SGHVS, FQNEAQ. The V segment lost 1 base and the J segment 7 bases; nucleotides outside the gene matches: 2. The CDR3 has 13 residues. The chain's CDR3 is CASSLVTSGTQYF. The DNA for the CDR3 is TGTGCCAGCAGCTTAGTAACTAGCGGGACCCAGTACTTC.